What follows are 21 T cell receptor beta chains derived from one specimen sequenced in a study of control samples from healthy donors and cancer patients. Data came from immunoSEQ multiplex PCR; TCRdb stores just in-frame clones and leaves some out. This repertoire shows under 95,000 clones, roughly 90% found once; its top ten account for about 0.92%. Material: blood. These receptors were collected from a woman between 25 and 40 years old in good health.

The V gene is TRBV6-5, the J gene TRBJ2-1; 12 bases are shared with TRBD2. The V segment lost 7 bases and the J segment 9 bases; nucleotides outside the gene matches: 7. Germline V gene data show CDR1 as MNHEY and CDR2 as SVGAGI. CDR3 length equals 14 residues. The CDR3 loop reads CASITTSGGGEQFF. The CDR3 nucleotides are TGTGCCAGCATCACGACTAGCGGGGGTGGTGAGCAGTTCTTC.

CDR3 sequence reads: CAISEGASKTDTQYF. In DNA form, the CDR3 reads TGTGCCATCAGTGAGGGAGCAAGCAAGACAGATACGCAGTATTTT. V gene TRBV10-3 combines with J gene TRBJ2-3; D ambiguous. CDR3 size: 15 residues. Germline V gene sequence: CDR1 ENHRY, CDR2 SYGVKD. The V end lost 2 bases, the J end lost 3 bases, and 12 bases lay between the germline ends.

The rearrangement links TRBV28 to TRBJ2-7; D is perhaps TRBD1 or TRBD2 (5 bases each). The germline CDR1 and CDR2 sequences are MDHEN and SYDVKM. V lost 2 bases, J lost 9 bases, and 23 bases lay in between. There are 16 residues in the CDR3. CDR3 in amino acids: CASSLGLGEPQGGQYF. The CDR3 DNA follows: TGTGCCAGCAGTTTAGGGCTAGGGGAACCCCAAGGAGGGCAGTACTTC.

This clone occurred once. The CDR3 nucleotides are TGTGCCAGCAGTGAAGCCCCCCTCCGGGGAGGGGACTATGGCTACACCTTC. Amino acid sequence: CASSEAPLRGGDYGYTF. The chain links TRBV6-1 to TRBJ1-2, with TRBD1 as a possible D gene (5 bases). V was trimmed by 0 bases and J by 3 bases, leaving 17 bases between them. CDR1 MNHNS and CDR2 SASEGT come from the germline V gene. The CDR3 has 17 amino acids.

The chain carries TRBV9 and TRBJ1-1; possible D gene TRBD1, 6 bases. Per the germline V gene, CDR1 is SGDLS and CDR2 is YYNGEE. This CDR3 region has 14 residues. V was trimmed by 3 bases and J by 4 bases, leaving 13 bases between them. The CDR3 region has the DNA TGTGCCAGCAGCGGGGGACATTCGGGCACTGAAGCTTTCTTT. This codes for CASSGGHSGTEAFF.

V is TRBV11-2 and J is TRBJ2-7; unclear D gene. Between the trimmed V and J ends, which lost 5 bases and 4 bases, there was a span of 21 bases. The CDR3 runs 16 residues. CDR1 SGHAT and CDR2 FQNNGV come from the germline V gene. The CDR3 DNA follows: TGTGCCAGCAGCAACCCGACACGGACCTTCCCTTACGAGCAGTACTTC. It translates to CASSNPTRTFPYEQYF. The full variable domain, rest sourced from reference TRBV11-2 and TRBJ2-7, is EAGVAQSPRYKIIEKRQSVAFWCNPISGHATLYWYQQILGQGPKLLIQFQNNGVVDDSQLPKDRFSAERLKGVDSTLKIQPAKLEDSAVYLCASSNPTRTFPYEQYFGPGTRLTVT.

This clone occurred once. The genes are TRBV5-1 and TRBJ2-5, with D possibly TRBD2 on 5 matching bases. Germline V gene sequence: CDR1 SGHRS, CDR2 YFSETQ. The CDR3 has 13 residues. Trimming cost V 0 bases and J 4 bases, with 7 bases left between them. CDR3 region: CASSLGAGETQYF. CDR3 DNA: TGCGCCAGCAGCTTGGGGGCGGGAGAGACCCAGTACTTC.

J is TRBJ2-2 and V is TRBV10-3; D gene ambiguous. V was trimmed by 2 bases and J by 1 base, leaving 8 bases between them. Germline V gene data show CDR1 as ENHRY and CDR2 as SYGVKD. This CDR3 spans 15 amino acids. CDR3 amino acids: CAISEAEMNTGELFF. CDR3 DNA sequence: TGTGCCATCAGTGAGGCAGAGATGAACACCGGGGAGCTGTTTTTT.

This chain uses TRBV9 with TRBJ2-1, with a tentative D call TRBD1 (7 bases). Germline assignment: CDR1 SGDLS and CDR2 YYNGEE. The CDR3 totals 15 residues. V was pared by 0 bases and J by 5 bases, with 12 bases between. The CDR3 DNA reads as TGTGCCAGCAGCGTAGGTCAGGGGGGTAACAATGAGCAGTTCTTC. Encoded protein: CASSVGQGGNNEQFF.

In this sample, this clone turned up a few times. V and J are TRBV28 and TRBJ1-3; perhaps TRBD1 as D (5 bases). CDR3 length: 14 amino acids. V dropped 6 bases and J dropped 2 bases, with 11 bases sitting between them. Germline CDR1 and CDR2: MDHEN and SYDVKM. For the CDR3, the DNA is TGTGCCAGCAGACCGCCAGGGACTGGAAACACCATATATTTT. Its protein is CASRPPGTGNTIYF.

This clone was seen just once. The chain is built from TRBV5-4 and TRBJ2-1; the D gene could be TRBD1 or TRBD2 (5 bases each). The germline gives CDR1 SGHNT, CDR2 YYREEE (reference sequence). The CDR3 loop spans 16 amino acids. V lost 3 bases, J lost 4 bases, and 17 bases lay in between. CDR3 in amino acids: CASSSRGKGPYNEQFF. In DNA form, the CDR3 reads TGTGCCAGCAGCTCACGGGGAAAGGGACCTTACAATGAGCAGTTCTTC.

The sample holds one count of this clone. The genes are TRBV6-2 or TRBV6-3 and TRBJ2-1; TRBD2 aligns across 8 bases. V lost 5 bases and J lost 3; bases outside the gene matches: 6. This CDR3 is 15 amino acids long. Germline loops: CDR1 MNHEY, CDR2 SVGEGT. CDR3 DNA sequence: TGTGCCAGCAGTCAACCGGGACTAGACTACAATGAGCAGTTCTTC. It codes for CASSQPGLDYNEQFF.

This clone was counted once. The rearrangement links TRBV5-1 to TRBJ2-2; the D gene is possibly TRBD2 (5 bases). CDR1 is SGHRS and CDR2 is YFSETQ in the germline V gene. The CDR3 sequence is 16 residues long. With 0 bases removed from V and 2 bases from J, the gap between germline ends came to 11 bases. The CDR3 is CASSLGTDGNTGELFF. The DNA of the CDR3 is TGCGCCAGCAGCTTGGGGACTGACGGCAACACCGGGGAGCTGTTTTTT.

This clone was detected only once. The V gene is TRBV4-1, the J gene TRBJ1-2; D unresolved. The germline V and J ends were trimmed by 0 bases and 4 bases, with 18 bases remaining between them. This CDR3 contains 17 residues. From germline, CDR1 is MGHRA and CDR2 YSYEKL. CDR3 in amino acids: CASSQDNFVGRSYGYTF. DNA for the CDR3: TGCGCCAGCAGCCAAGATAACTTTGTAGGCAGATCCTATGGCTACACCTTC.

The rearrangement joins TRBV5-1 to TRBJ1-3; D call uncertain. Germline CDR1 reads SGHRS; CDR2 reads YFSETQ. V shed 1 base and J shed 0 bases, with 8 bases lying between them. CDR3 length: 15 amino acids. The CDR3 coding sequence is TGCGCCAGCAGCTTGCTGGCGAGCTCTGGAAACACCATATATTTT. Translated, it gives CASSLLASSGNTIYF.

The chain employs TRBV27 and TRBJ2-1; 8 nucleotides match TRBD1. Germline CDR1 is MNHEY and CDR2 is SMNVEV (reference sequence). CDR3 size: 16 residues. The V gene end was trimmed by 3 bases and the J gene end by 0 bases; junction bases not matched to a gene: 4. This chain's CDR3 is CASSFDQGASYNEQFF. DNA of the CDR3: TGTGCCAGCAGTTTTGATCAGGGGGCCTCCTACAATGAGCAGTTCTTC.

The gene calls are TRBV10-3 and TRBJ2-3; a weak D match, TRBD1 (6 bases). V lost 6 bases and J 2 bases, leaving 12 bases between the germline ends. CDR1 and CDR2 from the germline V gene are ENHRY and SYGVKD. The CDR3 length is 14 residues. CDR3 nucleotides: TGTGCCATCAGGATGGGACAATCCACAGATACGCAGTATTTT. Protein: CAIRMGQSTDTQYF.

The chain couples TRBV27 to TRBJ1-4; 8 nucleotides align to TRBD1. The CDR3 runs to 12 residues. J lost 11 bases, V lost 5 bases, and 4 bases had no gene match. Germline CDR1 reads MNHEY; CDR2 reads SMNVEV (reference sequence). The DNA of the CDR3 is TGTGCCAGCAGTCCCCAGGGGGCCAAACTGTTTTTT. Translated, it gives CASSPQGAKLFF.

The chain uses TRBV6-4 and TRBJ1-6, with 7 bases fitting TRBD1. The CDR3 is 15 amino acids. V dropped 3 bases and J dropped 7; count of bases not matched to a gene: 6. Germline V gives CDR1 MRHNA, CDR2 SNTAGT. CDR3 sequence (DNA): TGTGCCAGCAGTGATACGGGGGGACAGAATTCACCCCTCCACTTT. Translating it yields CASSDTGGQNSPLHF.

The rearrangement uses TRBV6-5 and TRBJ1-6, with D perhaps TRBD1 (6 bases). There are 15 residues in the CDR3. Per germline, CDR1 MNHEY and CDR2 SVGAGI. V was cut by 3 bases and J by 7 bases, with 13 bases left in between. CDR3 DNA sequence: TGTGCCAGCAGTTATGGGGGGGCGGGGAATTCACCCCTCCACTTT. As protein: CASSYGGAGNSPLHF.

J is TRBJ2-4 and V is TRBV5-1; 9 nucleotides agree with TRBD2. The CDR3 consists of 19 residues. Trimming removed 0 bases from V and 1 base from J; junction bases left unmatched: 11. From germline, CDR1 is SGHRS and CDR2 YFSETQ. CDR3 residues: CASSLGTAGGPLAKNIQYF. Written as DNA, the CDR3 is TGCGCCAGCAGCTTGGGTACAGCGGGAGGCCCCTTGGCCAAAAACATTCAGTACTTC.